These 8 T cell receptor beta chains came from one sample sequenced in a study of Ad26.COV2.S vaccination and SARS-CoV-2 variants. The table came from immunoSEQ multiplex PCR; TCRdb's copy has only in-frame clones and leaves some out. The sample lists a few hundred thousand clones; 85% to 90% were seen once. This sample's treatment: roughly 18 received Ad26.COV2.S at low or high dose, single or two shots; several received placebo; per-sample allocation not given. Following the first vaccine or placebo injection, samples were taken on day 63. Sequenced material: peripheral blood, taken in a trial of Ad26.COV2.S vaccine versus placebo. The receptors derive from a person between 18 and 60 years old who received the Ad26.COV2.S COVID-19 vaccine or a placebo.

The chain links TRBV11-2 to TRBJ2-3; D remains ambiguous. Germline-derived CDR1 and CDR2 are SGHAT and FQNNGV. The CDR3 length is 15 residues. Trimming cost V 5 bases and J 5 bases, with 17 bases left between them. DNA for the CDR3: TGTGCCAGCAGCCCCGGAGAGGTAGCAGAAGATACGCAGTATTTT. Amino acids: CASSPGEVAEDTQYF.

This clone has just one count. The V call is TRBV7-2, the J call TRBJ1-2, with TRBD1 as a possible D gene (6 bases). Germline values: CDR1 SGHTA, CDR2 FQGNSA. CDR3 length: 15 amino acids. V lost 5 bases and J 1 base, leaving 14 bases between the germline ends. CDR3 protein: CASSTGQPFNYGYTF. The CDR3 bases are TGTGCCAGCAGCACCGGACAGCCCTTTAACTATGGCTACACCTTC.

This chain joins TRBV19 and TRBJ2-1, with TRBD2 matching 9 bases. Germline lookup yields CDR1 LNHDA and CDR2 SQIVND (reference sequence). J was trimmed by 7 bases and V by 2 bases; bases with no gene match: 9. The CDR3 covers 16 residues. In nucleotides, the CDR3 is TGTGCCAGTAGTATATTAGTCGCGGGGGGGCGTAATGAGCAGTTCTTC. As protein: CASSILVAGGRNEQFF.

The rearrangement uses TRBV10-3 and TRBJ2-3; D is possibly TRBD2 (5 bases). CDR1 and CDR2 (germline): ENHRY, SYGVKD. The CDR3 consists of 13 residues. V gave up 6 bases and J gave up 0 bases, with 7 bases separating them. The CDR3 region is CAISRTSTDTQYF. In DNA, the CDR3 is TGTGCCATCAGCAGGACTAGCACAGATACGCAGTATTTT.

This clone has just one count. The chain joins TRBV4-1 to TRBJ1-4, with 11 bases lining up with TRBD1. Looked up from germline, CDR1 is MGHRA and CDR2 is YSYEKL. This CDR3 has 20 residues. V trimming: 1 base; J trimming: 8 bases; junction bases outside the gene matches: 18. CDR3 nucleotide sequence: TGCGCCAGCAGCCAAGGCGTGAGAGGACAGGGGGCGCCCGGGTACGAAAAACTGTTTTTT. It yields the protein CASSQGVRGQGAPGYEKLFF.

The rearrangement links TRBV24-1 to TRBJ2-3; a possible D gene is TRBD1 (5 bases). V was shortened by 9 bases and J by 4 bases, with 7 bases between the two germline ends. The CDR3 has 11 residues. CDR1 is KGHDR, CDR2 SFDVKD, per germline. The CDR3 coding sequence is TGTGCCACCCAGGGTGCAGATACGCAGTATTTT. This encodes CATQGADTQYF.

V usage is TRBV6-2 or TRBV6-3 and J usage is TRBJ1-5; TRBD1 agrees at 7 bases. The CDR3 contains 16 residues. Germline V gene lookup returns CDR1 MNHEY and CDR2 SVGEGT. V lost 2 bases, J lost 1 base, and 5 bases stayed unmatched. Here the CDR3 reads CASSYKGASSNQPQHF. In DNA form, the CDR3 reads TGTGCCAGCAGTTACAAGGGGGCATCGAGCAATCAGCCCCAGCATTTT.

This chain joins TRBV5-4 and TRBJ1-2, with TRBD1 matching over 7 bases. Trimming at V came to 0 bases and at J to 8 bases, leaving 4 bases not matched to a gene. CDR3 length: 13 residues. Germline assignment: CDR1 SGHNT and CDR2 YYREEE (reference sequence). CDR3 protein: CASSLEQGLGYTF. CDR3 nucleotides: TGTGCCAGCAGCTTGGAACAGGGGTTAGGCTACACCTTC.